The T cell receptor (beta chain) under discussion was sequenced for a study of cytomegalovirus exposure and HLA in healthy donors. Study context: Earlier findings included more than 95 million unique TCR beta sequences obtained from some 180 million T cells.

Germline CDR1 is MNHEY and CDR2 is SVGAGI. The CDR3 extends over 14 amino acids. The V and J ends lost 8 bases and 3 bases respectively, with 16 bases between them. In this sample, this clone turned up a few times. Its antigen is still unknown. Everyone who donated was a healthy bone marrow donor. The PCR contained 60 Vbeta and 13 Jbeta primers. Clones were read by immunoSEQ multiplex PCR, and TCRdb kept only the in-frame ones, dropping some. The sample carries over 100,000 clones, approximately 8.7% recorded once. Study findings and constraints: Relative to the approximately 630-donor mean, N-insertions were reportedly fewer in an Asian-associated ancestry cluster in a later analysis.

The sequenced sample consisted of PBMCs. This clonotype was obtained from a middle-aged man in good health and CMV-seronegative. The J gene is TRBJ1-2, the V gene TRBV6-5, with D unclear. CDR3 coding DNA: TGTGCCAGCCGGCCCCCTCGGCGGTACTATGGCTACACCTTC. This encodes CASRPPRRYYGYTF.